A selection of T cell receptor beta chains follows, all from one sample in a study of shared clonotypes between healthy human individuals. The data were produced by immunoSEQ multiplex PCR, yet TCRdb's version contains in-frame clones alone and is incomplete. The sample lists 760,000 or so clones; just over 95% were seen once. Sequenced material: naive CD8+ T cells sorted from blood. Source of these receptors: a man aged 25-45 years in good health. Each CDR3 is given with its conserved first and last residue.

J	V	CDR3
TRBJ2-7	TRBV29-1	CSVLLAYSYEQYF
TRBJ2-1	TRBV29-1	CSVPGTSQSNEQFF
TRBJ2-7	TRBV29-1	CSVGVLGSYEQYF
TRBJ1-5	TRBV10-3	CAISESTGGNQPQHF
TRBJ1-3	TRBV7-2	CASSYSGNTIYF
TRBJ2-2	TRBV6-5	CASSQSTGEGGELFF
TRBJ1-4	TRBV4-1	CASSQVLTATNEKLFF
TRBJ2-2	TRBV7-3	CASSLPTGELFF
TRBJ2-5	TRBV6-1	CASSEPAWHPGETQYF
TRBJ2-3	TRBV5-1	CASSFSIPDRESTDTQYF
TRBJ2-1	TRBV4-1	CASSLRPREASYNEQFF
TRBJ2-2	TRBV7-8	CASSLLVGGAPGELFF
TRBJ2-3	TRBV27	CASSLLSTDTQYF
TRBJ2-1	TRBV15	CAITRGQGDNEQFF
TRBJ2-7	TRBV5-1	CASSLDRGLPDEQYF
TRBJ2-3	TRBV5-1	CASSSDRAGVIGADTQYF
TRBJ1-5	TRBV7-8	CASSLVGANQPQHF
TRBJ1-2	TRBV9	CASSVISDRGLYGYTF
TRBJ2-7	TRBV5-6	CASSGVRVYEQYF
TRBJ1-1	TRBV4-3	CASSQDVTGRTEAFF
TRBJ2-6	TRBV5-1	CASSLPKTGANVLTF
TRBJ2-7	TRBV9	CASSPPNNEQYF
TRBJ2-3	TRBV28	CASTPLAGVADTQYF
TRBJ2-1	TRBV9	CASSLGGGLIFDNEQFF
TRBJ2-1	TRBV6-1	CASSESQDEQFF
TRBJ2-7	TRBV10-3	CATQGGLGAYEQYF
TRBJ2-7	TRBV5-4	CASSFGGDKGYEQYF
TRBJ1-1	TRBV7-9	CASSPGQDLEAFF
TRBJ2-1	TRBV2	CASSETETVDEQFF
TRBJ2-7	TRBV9	CASSSSGYEQYF
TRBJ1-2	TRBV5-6	CASSQGGGAILYGYTF
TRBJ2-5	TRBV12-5	CASGLGQGKETQYF
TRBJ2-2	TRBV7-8	CASRLPVTGEYTGELFF
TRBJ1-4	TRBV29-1	CSVESATNEKLFF
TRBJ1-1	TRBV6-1	CASSGLEAFF
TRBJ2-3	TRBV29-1	CSVLGLAGASTDTQYF
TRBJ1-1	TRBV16	CASSRYGGVGEAFF
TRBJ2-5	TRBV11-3	CASSIIKGSGRGQGGETQYF
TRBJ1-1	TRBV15	CATSRSANTEAFF
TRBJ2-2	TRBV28	CASSTMTRTGELFF
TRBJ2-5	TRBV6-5	CASSYLWETHQETQYF
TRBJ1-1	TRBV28	CASSLGENTEAFF
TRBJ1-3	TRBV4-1	CASSQTDGYSGNTIYF
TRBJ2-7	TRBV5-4	CASSSRDRGHEQYF
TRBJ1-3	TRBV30	CALDGNTIYF
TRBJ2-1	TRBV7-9	CASLAGVVYNEQFF
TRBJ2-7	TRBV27	CASSLSGQGGYEQYF
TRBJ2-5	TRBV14	CASSRELAGGETQYF
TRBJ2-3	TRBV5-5	CASSPRDLTSTDTQYF
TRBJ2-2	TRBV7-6	CASSFEGLAGELFF
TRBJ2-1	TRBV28	CATKARTSGNEQFF
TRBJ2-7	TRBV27	CASRSLGTGSLHYEQYF
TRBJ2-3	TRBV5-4	CASSLVPGEVDTQYF